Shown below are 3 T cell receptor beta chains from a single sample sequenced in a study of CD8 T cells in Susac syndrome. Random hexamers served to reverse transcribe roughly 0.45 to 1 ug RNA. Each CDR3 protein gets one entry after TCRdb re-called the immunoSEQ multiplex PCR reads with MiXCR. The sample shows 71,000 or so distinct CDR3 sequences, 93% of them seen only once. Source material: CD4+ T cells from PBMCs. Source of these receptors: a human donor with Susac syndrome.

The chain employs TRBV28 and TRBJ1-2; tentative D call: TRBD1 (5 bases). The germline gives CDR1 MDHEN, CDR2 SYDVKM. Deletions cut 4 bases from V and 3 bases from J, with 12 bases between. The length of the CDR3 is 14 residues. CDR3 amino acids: CASSSGASYYGYTF. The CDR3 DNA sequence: TGTGCCAGCAGTTCCGGGGCGTCTTACTATGGCTACACCTTC.

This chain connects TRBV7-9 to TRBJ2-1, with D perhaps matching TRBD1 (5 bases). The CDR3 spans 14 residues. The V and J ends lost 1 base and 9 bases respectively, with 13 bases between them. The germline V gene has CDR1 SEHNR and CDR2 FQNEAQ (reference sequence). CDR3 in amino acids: CASSLEVGHREQFF. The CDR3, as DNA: TGTGCCAGCAGCTTAGAGGTGGGGCATCGTGAGCAGTTCTTC.

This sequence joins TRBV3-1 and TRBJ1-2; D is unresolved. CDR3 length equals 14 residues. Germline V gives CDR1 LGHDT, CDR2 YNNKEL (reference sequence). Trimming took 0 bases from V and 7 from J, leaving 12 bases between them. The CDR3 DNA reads TGTGCCAGCAGCCAAGAGGGAGCACCGGGTGGCTACACCTTC. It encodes CASSQEGAPGGYTF.